The present T cell receptor beta chain was sequenced within a study of blood T cell repertoires in COVID-19. Study-level background: The United States, Italy and Spain provided the acute and convalescent COVID-19 samples. The analysed material was cDNA or gDNA that came from T cells, B-cell-depleted T cells, or PBMCs.

Germline trimming cut 5 bases from V and 3 bases from J; bases unmatched to any gene: 7. The CDR3 has 15 amino acids. The germline CDR1 and CDR2 sequences are SGHTA and FQGNSA. Sequencing was performed with immunoSEQ multiplex PCR; in TCRdb, only in-frame clones are kept and a portion is missing. The sample records approximately 100,000 clones, around three quarters being singletons. The sequencing input was peripheral blood. This chain connects TRBV7-2 to TRBJ1-5; 7 nucleotides agree with TRBD1. This receptor was taken from a human donor in a cohort sampled during active or convalescent COVID-19. The CDR3 nucleotides are TGTGCCAGCAGCCGCGGGCAGGGGGACAATCAGCCCCAGCATTTT. Protein: CASSRGQGDNQPQHF.